These 21 T cell receptor beta chains originate from one sample sequenced in a study of T cell responses to AZD1222 COVID-19 vaccine listed by TCRdb under 2021. In light of the paper, this sample's time point label describes: baseline before first vaccination. Library creation used the immunoSEQ multiplex PCR assay. The source is immuneACCESS, and TCRdb retained only in-frame sequences with V and J called. Part of the clones is not carried over; for the studies checked, unresolved V genes explain less than half of this, and the remainder is unexplained. The sample records about 100,000 clones, approximately 86% of which are singletons. Of the sample, approximately 6% is held by the ten largest clones. The sequencing used peripheral blood, collected on day 0 of AZD1222 vaccination. All receptors come from an adult in good health.

The V gene is TRBV9, the J gene TRBJ1-3; 9 nucleotides match TRBD1. The V segment lost 4 bases and the J segment 1 base; nucleotides outside the gene matches: 6. Germline lookup yields CDR1 SGDLS and CDR2 YYNGEE. This CDR3 is built from 16 residues. The CDR3 DNA reads as TGTGCCAGCAGCATCACAGGGGGCGAATCTGGAAACACCATATATTTT. Protein: CASSITGGESGNTIYF.

The rearrangement joins TRBV2 to TRBJ2-7; D is possibly TRBD2 (5 bases). The CDR3 is made up of 11 amino acids. V was trimmed by 5 bases and J by 6 bases, leaving 8 bases between them. Germline V lookup: CDR1 SNHLY, CDR2 FYNNEI. For the CDR3, the DNA is TGTGCCAGCAGTATAGGAGGCGAGCAGTACTTC. Translating it yields CASSIGGEQYF.

Only a few counts were recorded for this clone. V and J are TRBV27 and TRBJ2-1; a possible D gene is TRBD2 (6 bases). The CDR3 contains 14 residues. Trimming cost V 4 bases and J 8 bases, with 15 bases left between them. CDR1 is MNHEY, CDR2 SMNVEV, per germline (reference sequence). The CDR3 is CASSSISGAYEQFF. CDR3 in DNA: TGTGCCAGCAGTTCAATTTCGGGAGCGTATGAGCAGTTCTTC.

This CDR3 reads CASSLGTRYSPLHF. In DNA form, the CDR3 reads TGTGCCAGCAGTTTAGGGACACGATATTCACCCCTCCACTTT. V usage is TRBV27 and J usage is TRBJ1-6; D is possibly TRBD1 (6 bases). The CDR3 totals 14 residues. Germline lookup yields CDR1 MNHEY and CDR2 SMNVEV (reference sequence). Trimming took off 2 bases at V and 8 bases at J, with 10 bases between the two ends.

The V call is TRBV7-8, the J call TRBJ1-1, with TRBD1 as a possible D gene (5 bases). The germline CDR1 and CDR2 sequences are SGHVS and FQNEAQ. The CDR3 is 14 amino acids. V was shortened by 5 bases and J by 4 bases, with 14 bases between the two germline ends. CDR3 amino acids: CASSRRGRGTEAFF. In nucleotides, the CDR3 is TGTGCCAGCAGCCGAAGGGGCAGAGGCACTGAAGCTTTCTTT.

This chain connects TRBV6-5 to TRBJ1-2, with D perhaps matching TRBD1 (5 bases). There are 14 residues in the CDR3. V lost 2 bases and J lost 0, with 7 bases in between. The germline V gene has CDR1 MNHEY and CDR2 SVGAGI. The CDR3 nucleotides read TGTGCCAGCAGTTACGGACACGCTAACTATGGCTACACCTTC. It is translated as CASSYGHANYGYTF.

This chain joins TRBV19 and TRBJ2-2; 8 bases are a match to TRBD2. V dropped 5 bases and J dropped 4; count of bases not matched to a gene: 12. Germline lookup yields CDR1 LNHDA and CDR2 SQIVND (reference sequence). CDR3 length equals 17 residues. The CDR3 protein is CASSASRAGVGTGELFF. The CDR3 nucleotides read TGTGCCAGTAGTGCCTCTAGAGCGGGAGTGGGCACCGGGGAGCTGTTTTTT.

The chain couples TRBV5-1 to TRBJ2-7; no clear D. CDR3 length: 15 residues. V was shortened by 7 bases and J by 2 bases, with 19 bases between the two germline ends. Germline V gene data show CDR1 as SGHRS and CDR2 as YFSETQ. The CDR3 loop is CASSPPAGTAYEQYF. CDR3 DNA: TGCGCCAGCTCCCCCCCCGCAGGAACAGCCTACGAGCAGTACTTC.

V gene TRBV19 combines with J gene TRBJ1-3; D is undetermined. The CDR3 totals 13 residues. The V and J ends lost 7 bases and 3 bases respectively, with 10 bases between them. Per the germline V gene, CDR1 is LNHDA and CDR2 is SQIVND (reference sequence). Here the CDR3 DNA reads TGTGCCAGTACCCCCCCGGTTGGAAACACCATATATTTT. It encodes CASTPPVGNTIYF.

The rearrangement uses TRBV6-1 and TRBJ1-1; the D is unclear. The germline CDR1 and CDR2 sequences are MNHNS and SASEGT. V dropped 2 bases and J dropped 1 base, with 5 bases sitting between them. The CDR3 is made up of 13 amino acids. CDR3 residues: CASSETENTEAFF. The CDR3 nucleotides read TGTGCCAGCAGTGAAACAGAGAACACTGAAGCTTTCTTT.

The rearrangement uses TRBV4-1 and TRBJ1-1; D not certain. Germline V gives CDR1 MGHRA, CDR2 YSYEKL. The CDR3 contains 13 residues. Trimming removed 0 bases at V and 10 bases at J, with 12 bases between. The CDR3 region is CASSQEAASLAFF. The DNA of the CDR3 is TGCGCCAGCAGCCAAGAAGCAGCATCCTTAGCTTTCTTT.

This chain uses TRBV18 with TRBJ2-3, with 11 bases lining up with TRBD1. Germline CDR1 is KGHSH and CDR2 is LQKENI. J gave up 0 bases and V 8 bases, and 7 bases lay outside the gene matches. The length of the CDR3 is 16 residues. CDR3 in amino acids: CASRRTGGSSTDTQYF. CDR3 in DNA: TGTGCCAGCAGACGGACAGGGGGCTCGAGCACAGATACGCAGTATTTT.

CDR3 DNA: TGTGCCTGGAGTGCGGGGACGGCGAACACTGAAGCTTTCTTT. It yields the protein CAWSAGTANTEAFF. The V call is TRBV30, the J call TRBJ1-1, with D maybe TRBD1 (5 bases). Trimming cost V 1 base and J 1 base, with 10 bases left between them. The CDR3 covers 14 residues. Germline CDR1 and CDR2: GTSNPN and SVGIG (reference sequence). Looking up the rest from reference TRBV30 and TRBJ1-1 gives the full variable domain: SQTIHQWPATLVQPVGSPLSLECTVEGTSNPNLYWYRQAAGRGLQLLFYSVGIGQISSEVPQNLSASRPQDRQFILSSKKLLLSDSGFYLCAWSAGTANTEAFFGQGTRLTVV.

J is TRBJ1-1 and V is TRBV3-1 (or the pseudogene TRBV3-2); D might be TRBD1 (5 bases). Germline V CDR1 and CDR2: LGHDT, YNNKEL (reference sequence). V was cut by 2 bases and J by 5 bases, with 9 bases left in between. This CDR3 spans 13 amino acids. In DNA form, the CDR3 reads TGTGCCAGCAGCCAAAAGGGGCCTACTGAAGCTTTCTTT. Amino acids: CASSQKGPTEAFF.

The J gene is TRBJ1-6, the V gene TRBV4-1; D unresolved. The V gene lost 3 bases and the J gene lost 6 bases, with 9 bases spanning the gap. Germline assignment: CDR1 MGHRA and CDR2 YSYEKL. The CDR3 contains 14 residues. CDR3 nucleotide sequence: TGCGCCAGCAGCCACGCAGACCCTAATTCACCCCTCCACTTT. The encoded protein is CASSHADPNSPLHF.

The chain joins TRBV12-5 to TRBJ1-2; D may be TRBD1 (6 bases). Germline CDR1 reads LGHNT; CDR2 reads FRNRAP. Between the trimmed V and J ends, which lost 6 bases and 11 bases, there was a span of 16 bases. The CDR3 length is 12 residues. CDR3 protein: CASGRTGYWYTF. CDR3 sequence (DNA): TGTGCTAGTGGCCGAACAGGGTATTGGTACACCTTC.

The chain links TRBV7-2 to TRBJ2-7; TRBD1 agrees at 7 bases. Trimming cost V 1 base and J 2 bases; bases outside gene matches: 2. The CDR3 runs 14 residues. CDR1 and CDR2 (germline): SGHTA, FQGNSA. The CDR3 loop is CASSLEQGTYEQYF. DNA of the CDR3: TGTGCCAGCAGCTTAGAACAGGGGACCTACGAGCAGTACTTC.

This chain joins TRBV4-3 and TRBJ2-1; TRBD1 matches at 10 bases. V gave up 4 bases and J gave up 4 bases; unmatched junction bases: 7. This CDR3 has 16 amino acids. Germline V gene data show CDR1 as LGHNA and CDR2 as YSLEER. Here the CDR3 reads CASSLSPGQGYNEQFF. The CDR3 coding sequence is TGCGCCAGCAGCCTATCACCGGGACAGGGGTACAATGAGCAGTTCTTC.

This rearrangement joins TRBV11-2 to TRBJ2-3; no definite D call. The CDR3 is made up of 12 amino acids. Germline V CDR1 and CDR2: SGHAT, FQNNGV. The V end lost 6 bases, the J end lost 6 bases, and 10 bases lay between the germline ends. CDR3 nucleotide sequence: TGTGCCAGCAGTCTTTGGCGGGATACGCAGTATTTT. Amino acid sequence: CASSLWRDTQYF.

The chain combines TRBV27 with TRBJ2-3; 13 nucleotides agree with TRBD2. CDR3 size: 15 residues. With V trimmed by 6 bases and J by 4 bases, 4 bases remained unmatched. CDR1 is MNHEY, CDR2 SMNVEV, per germline (reference sequence). CDR3 in DNA: TGTGCCAGCAGCCGACTAGCGGGAGGAGCAGATACGCAGTATTTT. It translates to CASSRLAGGADTQYF.

CDR3 DNA: TGTGCCAGCAGTTGGACAGGCAATCAGCCCCAGCATTTT. It specifies CASSWTGNQPQHF. The V call is TRBV6-2 or TRBV6-3, the J call TRBJ1-5, with D perhaps TRBD1 (6 bases). The CDR3 is made up of 13 amino acids. CDR1 MNHEY and CDR2 SVGEGT come from the germline V gene. V lost 4 bases and J 2 bases, leaving 6 bases between the germline ends.